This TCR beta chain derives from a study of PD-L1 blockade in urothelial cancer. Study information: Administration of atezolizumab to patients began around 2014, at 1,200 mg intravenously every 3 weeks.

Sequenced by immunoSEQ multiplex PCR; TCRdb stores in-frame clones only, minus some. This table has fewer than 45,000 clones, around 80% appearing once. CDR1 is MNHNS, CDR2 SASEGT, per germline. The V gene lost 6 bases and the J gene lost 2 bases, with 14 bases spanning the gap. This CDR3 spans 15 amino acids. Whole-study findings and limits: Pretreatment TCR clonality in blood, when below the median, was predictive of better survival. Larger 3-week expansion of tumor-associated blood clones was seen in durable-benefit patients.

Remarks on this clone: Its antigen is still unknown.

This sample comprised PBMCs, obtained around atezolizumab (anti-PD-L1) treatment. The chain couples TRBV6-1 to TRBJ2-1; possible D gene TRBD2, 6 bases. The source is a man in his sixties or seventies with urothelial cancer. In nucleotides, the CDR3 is TGTGCCAGCAGCGAAAGGTGGGGGGCCTACAATGAGCAGTTCTTC. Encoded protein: CASSERWGAYNEQFF.